These 26 T cell receptor beta chains originate from one sample sequenced in a study of T cell responses to AZD1222 COVID-19 vaccine. Measured with immunoSEQ multiplex PCR; TCRdb has only the in-frame clones, and not every one. This table has about 110,000 clones, about 88% appearing once. Sequencing used peripheral blood, obtained on day 0 of AZD1222 vaccination. These TCRs come from an adult in good health.

The chain combines TRBV7-2 with TRBJ2-3; no clear D. This CDR3 is 12 amino acids long. V was cut by 5 bases and J by 4 bases, with 7 bases left in between. Per germline, CDR1 SGHTA and CDR2 FQGNSA. The CDR3 spells CASSLLADTQYF. DNA of the CDR3: TGTGCCAGCAGCCTGTTGGCAGATACGCAGTATTTT.

This sequence joins TRBV19 and TRBJ2-3; TRBD2 is a possible D gene (5 bases). V shed 6 bases and J shed 3 bases, with 16 bases lying between them. The CDR3 covers 15 residues. The V gene's germline CDR1 is LNHDA and CDR2 SQIVND (reference sequence). CDR3 region: CASRKGGGRTDTQYF. The CDR3 DNA reads TGTGCCAGTAGAAAAGGAGGTGGAAGAACAGATACGCAGTATTTT.

In this sample, this clone turned up once. This chain joins TRBV9 and TRBJ1-1; D is undetermined. CDR1 is SGDLS, CDR2 YYNGEE, per germline. The V and J ends lost 0 bases and 7 bases respectively, with 7 bases between them. The CDR3 covers 12 residues. CDR3 nucleotides: TGTGCCAGCAGCGTAGGGTTGGGTGAAGCTTTCTTT. Translation gives CASSVGLGEAFF.

The chain uses TRBV19 and TRBJ1-1; TRBD1 matches 11 bases. The junction had 6 bases not matched to a gene; V was cut back by 7 bases and J by 5 bases. This CDR3 contains 14 residues. Germline-derived CDR1 and CDR2 are LNHDA and SQIVND (reference sequence). CDR3 protein: CASTDRGRGTEAFF. In nucleotides, the CDR3 is TGTGCCAGTACGGACAGGGGGCGAGGGACTGAAGCTTTCTTT.

This clone was seen more than once but under ten times. The CDR3 protein is CASSASGLGTDTQYF. CDR3 DNA sequence: TGTGCCAGCAGCGCCTCGGGTTTGGGCACAGATACGCAGTATTTT. V gene TRBV11-2 combines with J gene TRBJ2-3; D remains unclear. Germline loops: CDR1 SGHAT, CDR2 FQNNGV. V lost 5 bases and J lost 1, with 13 bases in between. There are 15 residues in the CDR3.

This chain uses TRBV10-3 with TRBJ1-1; D may be TRBD1 (6 bases). The CDR3 contains 12 residues. Germline V lookup: CDR1 ENHRY, CDR2 SYGVKD. The ends were cut back, 6 bases at V and 3 bases at J, with 8 bases in the middle. This CDR3 is CAIRQGDTEAFF. The CDR3 DNA reads TGTGCCATCAGACAGGGAGACACTGAAGCTTTCTTT.

The chain recombines TRBV6-5 with TRBJ2-3; 10 positions agree with TRBD2. Germline CDR1 and CDR2: MNHEY and SVGAGI. V trimming: 6 bases; J trimming: 5 bases; junction bases outside the gene matches: 5. The CDR3 runs 14 residues. The DNA for the CDR3 is TGTGCCAGCAGGAGCGGGGGGGCGGTAGATACGCAGTATTTT. As protein: CASRSGGAVDTQYF.

The chain has TRBV6-4 and TRBJ2-2, with 8 bases lining up with TRBD2. This CDR3 region has 15 residues. With 5 bases clipped from V and 0 bases from J, the junction kept 2 bases outside the gene matches. The germline V gene encodes CDR1 MRHNA and CDR2 SNTAGT. CDR3 sequence: CASSRGGSNTGELFF. The CDR3 region has the DNA TGTGCCAGCAGTCGCGGGGGGTCGAACACCGGGGAGCTGTTTTTT.

This chain joins TRBV4-2 and TRBJ1-5; no definite D call. Between the trimmed V and J ends, which lost 0 bases and 2 bases, there was a span of 17 bases. Germline lookup yields CDR1 LGHNA and CDR2 YNFKEQ. CDR3 length equals 18 residues. CDR3 region: CASSQEGKGGRGNQPQHF. CDR3 sequence (DNA): TGTGCCAGCAGCCAAGAGGGGAAGGGTGGAAGGGGCAATCAGCCCCAGCATTTT.

This clone was observed once. This chain uses TRBV5-8 with TRBJ1-3; D ambiguous. The CDR3 sequence is 16 residues long. V was cut by 1 base and J by 3 bases, with 14 bases left in between. The germline gives CDR1 SGHTS, CDR2 YDEGEE. In DNA form, the CDR3 reads TGTGCCAGCAGCTTGACTTTTCTGAGTCTTGGAAACACCATATATTTT. It is translated as CASSLTFLSLGNTIYF.

The rearrangement uses TRBV5-1 and TRBJ2-7, with 8 bases lining up with TRBD1. There are 15 residues in the CDR3. Germline CDR1 is SGHRS and CDR2 is YFSETQ. Unmatched junction bases numbered 4, after V lost 0 bases and J lost 2 bases. CDR3 loop: CASSLEATGAYEQYF. The CDR3 region has the DNA TGCGCCAGCAGCTTGGAGGCGACAGGGGCCTACGAGCAGTACTTC.

This clone was recorded only once. The rearrangement joins TRBV5-6 to TRBJ2-2; TRBD1 or TRBD2 may be the D gene (7 bases each). Germline loops: CDR1 SGHDT, CDR2 YYEEEE. Trimming stripped 6 bases from V and 3 bases from J, with 18 bases between. There are 16 residues in the CDR3. The CDR3 sequence: CASTYQGGSYTGELFF. Here the CDR3 DNA reads TGTGCCAGCACCTATCAGGGGGGGTCGTACACCGGGGAGCTGTTTTTT.

The chain is built from TRBV19 and TRBJ1-2, with TRBD1 matching over 7 bases. With V trimmed by 2 bases and J by 7 bases, 13 bases remained unmatched. There are 16 residues in the CDR3. Germline V lookup: CDR1 LNHDA, CDR2 SQIVND (reference sequence). CDR3 nucleotides: TGTGCCAGTAGTATAAGGCGGACAGGACTGTCTGGTGGCTACACCTTC. Protein product: CASSIRRTGLSGGYTF.

V and J are TRBV5-1 and TRBJ2-7; the match to TRBD1 covers 7 bases. This CDR3 contains 18 residues. Germline V gene data show CDR1 as SGHRS and CDR2 as YFSETQ. After removal of 0 bases from V and 0 bases from J, the junction contained 12 bases not matched to a gene. The DNA of the CDR3 is TGCGCCAGCAGCTTGGCCCCGACAGGGCCACCGAGCTCCTACGAGCAGTACTTC. Residues: CASSLAPTGPPSSYEQYF. The variable domain in full, with the rest retrieved from reference TRBV5-1 and TRBJ2-7, is KAGVTQTPRYLIKTRGQQVTLSCSPISGHRSVSWYQQTPGQGLQFLFEYFSETQRNKGNFPGRFSGRQFSNSRSEMNVSTLELGDSALYLCASSLAPTGPPSSYEQYFGPGTRLTVT.

V gene TRBV7-9 combines with J gene TRBJ2-3; TRBD2 matches at 9 bases. Per germline, CDR1 SEHNR and CDR2 FQNEAQ (reference sequence). This CDR3 is built from 16 residues. The trim removed 5 bases at V and 0 bases at J, leaving 6 bases unmatched. The CDR3 protein is CASSSWTSASTDTQYF. Written as DNA, the CDR3 is TGTGCCAGCAGCAGTTGGACTAGCGCTAGCACAGATACGCAGTATTTT.

V gene TRBV3-1 (or the pseudogene TRBV3-2) combines with J gene TRBJ2-7; TRBD1 is a possible D gene (5 bases). Germline-derived CDR1 and CDR2 are LGHDT and YNNKEL (reference sequence). Trimming cost V 4 bases and J 3 bases, with 16 bases left between them. The CDR3 extends over 15 amino acids. The CDR3 DNA sequence: TGTGCCAGCAGCCGAGCCGCGACAGAGATCTACGAGCAGTACTTC. Translation: CASSRAATEIYEQYF.

The chain joins TRBV6-5 to TRBJ1-2; the D gene is possibly TRBD1 (6 bases). With 3 bases removed from V and 7 bases from J, the gap between germline ends came to 15 bases. The CDR3 has 14 amino acids. CDR1 and CDR2 (germline): MNHEY, SVGAGI. CDR3: CASSYDLQGGGYTF. The CDR3 DNA sequence: TGTGCCAGCAGTTATGATCTACAGGGAGGTGGCTACACCTTC.

This clone has only one observation. The DNA for the CDR3 is TGTGCCAGCAGTGACTCTGAGGGCGGCACAGATACGCAGTATTTT. Its protein is CASSDSEGGTDTQYF. This chain uses TRBV6-4 with TRBJ2-3, with D perhaps matching TRBD2 (5 bases). CDR3 size: 15 residues. V lost 0 bases and J 1 base, leaving 8 bases between the germline ends. Germline CDR1 MRHNA, CDR2 SNTAGT.

J is TRBJ1-5 and V is TRBV6-5; 11 bases fit TRBD1. The V and J ends lost 4 bases and 4 bases, in that order; junction bases with no gene match: 6. The CDR3 is 16 residues long. CDR1 MNHEY and CDR2 SVGAGI come from the germline V gene. As DNA, the CDR3 is TGTGCCAGCAGTTCCGGACAGGGGGCTGGTAATCAGCCCCAGCATTTT. Encoded protein: CASSSGQGAGNQPQHF.

This clone was recorded a few times. This chain joins TRBV9 and TRBJ1-1; D unclear. This CDR3 contains 13 residues. From germline, CDR1 is SGDLS and CDR2 YYNGEE. V dropped 10 bases and J dropped 1 base, with 14 bases sitting between them. CDR3 coding DNA: TGTGCCTCCGGTAGGCATTCGAACACTGAAGCTTTCTTT. Translated, it gives CASGRHSNTEAFF. Full variable domain (remainder filled in from reference TRBV9 and TRBJ1-1): DSGVTQTPKHLITATGQRVTLRCSPRSGDLSVYWYQQSLDQGLQFLIQYYNGEERAKGNILERFSAQQFPDLHSELNLSSLELGDSALYFCASGRHSNTEAFFGQGTRLTVV.

The J gene is TRBJ2-1, the V gene TRBV28; 9 nucleotides agree with TRBD2. Trimming removed 7 bases from V and 0 bases from J; junction bases left unmatched: 4. This CDR3 contains 15 residues. Germline V gene lookup returns CDR1 MDHEN and CDR2 SYDVKM. The CDR3: CASILAGSSYNEQFF. The CDR3 nucleotides read TGTGCCAGCATCCTAGCGGGGAGCTCCTACAATGAGCAGTTCTTC.

V is TRBV11-2 and J is TRBJ2-3; D is uncertain. V lost 5 bases, J lost 13 bases, and 19 bases lay in between. CDR1 SGHAT and CDR2 FQNNGV come from the germline V gene. This CDR3 contains 13 residues. Here the CDR3 reads CASSPPRSQVEYF. CDR3 bases: TGTGCCAGCAGCCCCCCGCGTTCCCAGGTGGAGTATTTT.

A single count supports this clone. The V gene is TRBV5-1, the J gene TRBJ2-5; either TRBD1 or TRBD2 may supply D (5 bases each). The germline V gene encodes CDR1 SGHRS and CDR2 YFSETQ. Between the trimmed V and J ends, which lost 5 bases and 4 bases, there was a span of 15 bases. The length of the CDR3 is 14 residues. CDR3 loop: CASSGGWRLETQYF. CDR3 nucleotide sequence: TGCGCCAGCAGTGGGGGATGGAGGTTAGAGACCCAGTACTTC.

This chain uses TRBV2 with TRBJ1-5; D might be TRBD1 (6 bases). Per the germline V gene, CDR1 is SNHLY and CDR2 is FYNNEI. The CDR3 has 12 residues. Trimming left V 7 bases short and J 4 bases short, with 8 bases between. CDR3 in amino acids: CASNTGNQPQHF. CDR3 nucleotide sequence: TGTGCCAGCAACACAGGGAATCAGCCCCAGCATTTT.

CDR3 in amino acids: CASSSPTGYNEQYF. CDR3 in DNA: TGCGCCAGCAGCAGCCCCACAGGGTACAACGAGCAGTACTTC. The rearrangement joins TRBV5-1 to TRBJ2-7, with D possibly TRBD1 on 6 matching bases. CDR3 size: 14 residues. V was pared by 4 bases and J by 5 bases, with 16 bases between. Germline CDR1 SGHRS, CDR2 YFSETQ.

The chain recombines TRBV7-9 with TRBJ1-5; the D gene is possibly TRBD1 (5 bases). V was shortened by 5 bases and J by 7 bases, with 15 bases between the two germline ends. CDR1 and CDR2 from the germline V gene are SEHNR and FQNEAQ (reference sequence). The CDR3 length is 14 residues. CDR3 bases: TGTGCCAGCAGCCCCAACAGGTACGGCCAGCCCCAGCATTTT. This translates into CASSPNRYGQPQHF.